Below, 12 T cell receptor beta chains from the same sample are listed, as sequenced in a study of T-cell memory formation after mild COVID-19 (dated by TCRdb to the early 2020s). The library relied on 5' RACE. Sequencing was performed on an Illumina NovaSeq 6000. The raw public reads went through TCRdb reprocessing: fastp at Q25, MiXCR clone calling, in-frame beta chains kept. Entries that share a CDR3 protein sequence are merged under the most common genes and DNA. The sample data list around 250,000 distinct CDR3 sequences, and 16% of these were observed just once. The top ten clones comprise 20% to 25% of the sample. What was sequenced was PBMCs or a T cell subset sorted from them (not recorded which). The receptors derive from a man aged 18-30 years who had mild COVID-19 (a few samples of this study predate the infection). The sample titles of this study are shuffled in the database, so cell type and time point are left out; the donor was told from shared clones.

There are a few counts of this clonotype. This sequence joins TRBV5-1 and TRBJ1-5; TRBD1 might be the D (5 bases). The CDR3 spans 15 residues. Trimming pared 5 bases from V and 0 bases from J, leaving 12 bases between. CDR1 SGHRS and CDR2 YFSETQ come from the germline V gene. The CDR3 protein is CASRATGLSNQPQHF. The DNA for the CDR3 is TGCGCCAGCAGGGCTACAGGTCTTAGCAATCAGCCCCAGCATTTT.

The V and J genes are TRBV5-1 and TRBJ2-5; D ambiguous. Trimming removed 5 bases at V and 3 bases at J, with 14 bases between. The germline V gene has CDR1 SGHRS and CDR2 YFSETQ. The CDR3 length is 14 residues. The DNA of the CDR3 is TGCGCCAGCAGTTCCCTTGATCCCGAAGAGACCCAGTACTTC. Translated, it gives CASSSLDPEETQYF.

This sequence joins TRBV7-3 and TRBJ1-1; the D is unclear. The CDR3 sequence is 15 residues long. The germline V gene has CDR1 SGHTA and CDR2 FQGTGA. The V end was cut by 2 bases, the J end by 0 bases, with 10 bases between. CDR3 sequence: CASSLSSRLNTEAFF. The CDR3 bases are TGTGCCAGCAGCTTATCGAGCAGGCTGAACACTGAAGCTTTCTTT. Variable domain in full (rest from reference TRBV7-3 and TRBJ1-1): GAGVSQTPSNKVTEKGKYVELRCDPISGHTALYWYRQSLGQGPEFLIYFQGTGAADDSGLPNDRFFAVRPEGSVSTLKIQRTERGDSAVYLCASSLSSRLNTEAFFGQGTRLTVV.

The chain recombines TRBV12-3 or TRBV12-4 with TRBJ1-4; 7 bases agree with TRBD1. The CDR3 is made up of 14 amino acids. V trimming: 7 bases; J trimming: 8 bases; junction bases outside the gene matches: 10. CDR3 sequence: CASTFAGTDEKLFF. In nucleotides, the CDR3 is TGTGCCAGCACTTTCGCCGGGACAGACGAAAAACTGTTTTTT.

The chain combines TRBV29-1 with TRBJ2-1; D is perhaps TRBD1 or TRBD2 (5 bases each). The V gene lost 3 bases and the J gene lost 4 bases, with 10 bases spanning the gap. The CDR3 sequence is 13 residues long. The V gene's germline CDR1 is SQVTM and CDR2 ANQGSEA. Here the CDR3 reads CSVERGDYNEQFF. In nucleotides, the CDR3 is TGCAGCGTTGAGCGAGGGGATTACAATGAGCAGTTCTTC.

In DNA, the CDR3 is TGTGCCAGCAGCTTGGCGGGACAGGGCTACACAGATACGCAGTATTTT. Amino acids: CASSLAGQGYTDTQYF. This chain joins TRBV5-6 and TRBJ2-3; 9 bases map to TRBD1. The CDR3 is 16 amino acids. Germline V gene sequence: CDR1 SGHDT, CDR2 YYEEEE. Trimming removed 0 bases from V and 2 bases from J; junction bases left unmatched: 4.

This clonotype was detected a few times. V usage is TRBV5-6 and J usage is TRBJ2-3; 9 bases match TRBD1. Germline V gene sequence: CDR1 SGHDT, CDR2 YYEEEE. The CDR3 is 17 amino acids. V gave up 1 base and J gave up 5 bases; unmatched junction bases: 11. This chain's CDR3 is CASSLYRGRNSRDTQYF. DNA for the CDR3: TGTGCCAGCAGCTTGTACAGGGGGCGCAACTCCCGAGATACGCAGTATTTT.

The chain has TRBV10-1 and TRBJ2-3, with 10 bases that match TRBD1. V shed 2 bases, J shed 14 bases, and the junction held 7 bases outside the gene matches. CDR1 and CDR2 (germline): WNHNN, SYGVQD (reference sequence). The length of the CDR3 is 13 residues. The CDR3 nucleotides read TGCGCCAGCAGTGAGGCAAGACAGGGGGCGCGGTATTTT. Protein sequence: CASSEARQGARYF.

A few counts support this clonotype. J is TRBJ2-2 and V is TRBV28; TRBD2 matches at 7 bases. This CDR3 region has 15 residues. J was trimmed by 5 bases and V by 5 bases; bases with no gene match: 8. Germline V gives CDR1 MDHEN, CDR2 SYDVKM. CDR3 sequence reads: CASSPPGGRTGELFF. The CDR3, as DNA: TGTGCCAGCAGTCCCCCGGGGGGACGGACCGGGGAGCTGTTTTTT.

This chain connects TRBV5-4 to TRBJ2-7; no reliable D call. Germline loops: CDR1 SGHNT, CDR2 YYREEE (reference sequence). V shed 5 bases and J shed 7 bases, with 13 bases lying between them. This CDR3 region has 12 residues. The CDR3 reads CASSPERREQYF. Here the CDR3 DNA reads TGTGCCAGCAGTCCGGAACGCCGGGAGCAGTACTTC.

This clonotype was counted once. This chain joins TRBV4-3 and TRBJ1-2, with 11 bases that match TRBD1. Germline CDR1 is LGHNA and CDR2 is YSLEER. V was pared by 1 base and J by 4 bases, with 11 bases of the junction left unmatched. The CDR3 runs 18 residues. The CDR3 nucleotides read TGCGCCAGCAGCCAAGCCCCTACGGGACAGGGGGGCCTCTATGGCTACACCTTC. Its translation is CASSQAPTGQGGLYGYTF.

DNA of the CDR3: TGTGCCAGCAGTCCCTCGGGCCCCAGCTCCTACAATGAGCAGTTCTTC. Residues: CASSPSGPSSYNEQFF. The gene calls are TRBV28 and TRBJ2-1, with no clear D. Germline V gene sequence: CDR1 MDHEN, CDR2 SYDVKM. There are 16 residues in the CDR3. The V and J ends lost 5 bases and 0 bases respectively, with 14 bases between them. The full variable domain, rest sourced from reference TRBV28 and TRBJ2-1, is DVKVTQSSRYLVKRTGEKVFLECVQDMDHENMFWYRQDPGLGLRLIYFSYDVKMKEKGDIPEGYSVSREKKERFSLILESASTNQTSMYLCASSPSGPSSYNEQFFGPGTRLTVL.